These T cell receptor beta chains were read from a single sample in a study of OX40 agonist ivuxolimab in advanced cancers. Data came from immunoSEQ multiplex PCR; TCRdb stores just in-frame clones and leaves some out. The table records 82,000 or so clones, roughly 92% of them present only once. Sequenced here: CD4+ or CD8+ T cells sorted from blood, sampled in a trial of the OX40 agonist ivuxolimab. These receptors originate from an adult with an advanced solid tumor such as melanoma, head and neck, liver or kidney cancer. CDR3s include the opening cysteine and the closing phenylalanine or tryptophan. Fields, in order: V gene, J gene, clone size, D gene, CDR3 DNA, CDR3 protein. D genes are given only for firm matches. Clone size is stated in some rows and not others, as once, few, many or a class when expanded.

>TRBV15|TRBJ2-2|-|TRBD1
TGTGCCACCAGCAGAGATCTGGACAGGGCGAACACCGGGGAGCTGTTTTTT
CATSRDLDRANTGELFF
>TRBV2|TRBJ1-5|few|-
TGTGCCAGCAGTCTCTTACGTCAGCCCCAGCATTTT
CASSLLRQPQHF
>TRBV7-8|TRBJ2-1|-|-
TGTGCCAGCAGCTTAGAGGAGGCGTTGGCCTCCTACAATGAGCAGTTCTTC
CASSLEEALASYNEQFF
>TRBV28|TRBJ1-2|-|-
TGTGCCACCCTGAGGAACTATGGCTACACCTTC
CATLRNYGYTF
>TRBV11-2|TRBJ2-5|-|-
TGTGCCAGCAGCCCACGACAGGAAAAAGAGACCCAGTACTTC
CASSPRQEKETQYF
>TRBV7-2|TRBJ2-7|-|TRBD2
TGTGCCAGCAGCTTAGTCAGTAGCGGGACCTACGAGCAGTACTTC
CASSLVSSGTYEQYF
>TRBV7-8|TRBJ2-7|-|TRBD2
TGTGCCAGCAGTCGGGCCCGGACTAGCGGGGCCTACGAGCAGTACTTC
CASSRARTSGAYEQYF
>TRBV18|TRBJ1-4|-|TRBD1
TGTGCCAGCTCTCCCCAGGGGACAGGGAATGAAAAACTGTTTTTT
CASSPQGTGNEKLFF
>TRBV11-3|TRBJ2-7|-|-
TGTGCCAGCAGCTTACGATCCTACGAGCAGTACTTC
CASSLRSYEQYF
>TRBV29-1|TRBJ1-2|-|TRBD1
TGCAGCGTCCTCGGGACAGGGGAACACTCAGACTATGGCTACACCTTC
CSVLGTGEHSDYGYTF
>TRBV19|TRBJ1-5|-|-
TGTGCCAGTAGTATAGTTCTTACAGGTAGCAATCAGCCCCAGCATTTT
CASSIVLTGSNQPQHF
>TRBV5-1|TRBJ2-2|-|-
TGCGCCAGCAGCTCAACAGATAACACCGGGGAGCTGTTTTTT
CASSSTDNTGELFF
>TRBV18|TRBJ1-2|-|-
TGTGCCAGCTCACACCCACAGGGTGGCTACACCTTC
CASSHPQGGYTF
>TRBV29-1|TRBJ2-7|-|TRBD2
TGCAGCGTTGTAGCGGGAGGGCCAAACGAGCAGTACTTC
CSVVAGGPNEQYF
>TRBV19|TRBJ2-7|-|TRBD1
TGTGCCAGTAGGGGGACAGGGAGCTCCTACGAGCAGTACTTC
CASRGTGSSYEQYF
>TRBV27|TRBJ2-7|-|TRBD2
TGTGCCAGTCGCGGGGATAGCGGGAGTAGTTTC
CASRGDSGSSF
>TRBV11-2|TRBJ1-2|-|-
TGTGCCAGCAGATCTGACACTTCCTATGGCTACACCTTC
CASRSDTSYGYTF
>TRBV7-9|TRBJ2-3|-|TRBD2
TGTGCCAGCAGCCGGGGACTAGCGGGAGATACAGATACGCAGTATTTT
CASSRGLAGDTDTQYF
>TRBV6-6|TRBJ2-7|-|-
TGTGCCAGCAGTTACTCAAGCGGTTACTACTACGAGCAGTACTTC
CASSYSSGYYYEQYF
>TRBV6-6|TRBJ1-5|-|-
TGTGCCAGCAGTGGTTCGCCGGGGCCTAATCAGCCCCAGCATTTT
CASSGSPGPNQPQHF
>TRBV18|TRBJ2-1|-|TRBD2
TGTGCCAGCTCACCACGTCAGCTAGCGGATACCTACAATGAGCAGTTCTTC
CASSPRQLADTYNEQFF
>TRBV7-6|TRBJ2-5|once|-
TGTGCCAGCAGCCCCCACGAGACCCAGTACTTC
CASSPHETQYF
>TRBV6-1|TRBJ1-3|-|-
TGTGTCAGCAGTGAAAATCCCCTTACGCCCCAAGGGGGAAACACCATATATTTT
CVSSENPLTPQGGNTIYF
>TRBV6-1|TRBJ2-7|-|-
TGTGCCAGCAATACAGGGAGCCTATCCTACGAGCAGTACTTC
CASNTGSLSYEQYF
>TRBV5-4|TRBJ2-7|-|TRBD1
TGTGCCAGCAGCTTACAGGGGGCTAGGGAGCAGTACTTC
CASSLQGAREQYF
>TRBV18|TRBJ2-5|-|-
TGTGCCAGCTCACCATCCAAGGAGACCCAGTACTTC
CASSPSKETQYF
>TRBV18|TRBJ1-5|-|TRBD1
TGTGCCAGCTCACCAGCGACAGGGCTTCAGCCCCAGCATTTT
CASSPATGLQPQHF
>TRBV28|TRBJ1-2|-|-
TGTGCCAGCAGCCTAACGTTCGGTGGCTACACCTTC
CASSLTFGGYTF
>TRBV9|TRBJ2-1|-|TRBD2
TGTGCCAGCAGCGTAACCCTAGCGGGGAATGAGCAGTTCTTC
CASSVTLAGNEQFF
>TRBV5-6|TRBJ1-5|-|-
TGTGCCAGCAGCTATTACGGCAGTTCGAGCAATCAGCCCCAGCATTTT
CASSYYGSSSNQPQHF
>TRBV7-9|TRBJ1-2|-|-
TGTGCCAGCAGCCCATGGGACCGAGCTAACTATGGCTACACCTTC
CASSPWDRANYGYTF
>TRBV30|TRBJ2-7|few|-
TGTGCCTGGAGTGGTACAGGGACCTCTACGCAGCAGTACTTC
CAWSGTGTSTQQYF
>TRBV11-2|TRBJ2-7|-|TRBD2
TGTGCCAGCAGCTTCTCCCCTCTAGCGGGAACGTCCGAGCAGTACTTC
CASSFSPLAGTSEQYF
>TRBV18|TRBJ2-7|-|TRBD1
TGTGCCAGCTCACTTGGGACAGACTACGAGCAGTACTTC
CASSLGTDYEQYF
>TRBV7-9|TRBJ1-1|few|-
TGTGCCAGCAGCTTAGCATTGGCGGGGGACACTGAAGCTTTCTTT
CASSLALAGDTEAFF
>TRBV19|TRBJ2-2|-|TRBD1
TGTGCCAGTAGGACAGGGGACACGAACACCGGGGAGCTGTTTTTT
CASRTGDTNTGELFF
>TRBV28|TRBJ2-3|-|-
TGTGCCAGCAGTTTATCCGGACAGCCCACAGATACGCAGTATTTT
CASSLSGQPTDTQYF
>TRBV7-2|TRBJ2-1|-|TRBD1
TGTGCCAGCAGTCGACCCGGGACAGCTCTCAATGAGCAGTTCTTC
CASSRPGTALNEQFF
>TRBV6-1|TRBJ1-5|-|-
TGTGCCAGCAGTCCTGCGTCCAATCAGCCCCAGCATTTT
CASSPASNQPQHF